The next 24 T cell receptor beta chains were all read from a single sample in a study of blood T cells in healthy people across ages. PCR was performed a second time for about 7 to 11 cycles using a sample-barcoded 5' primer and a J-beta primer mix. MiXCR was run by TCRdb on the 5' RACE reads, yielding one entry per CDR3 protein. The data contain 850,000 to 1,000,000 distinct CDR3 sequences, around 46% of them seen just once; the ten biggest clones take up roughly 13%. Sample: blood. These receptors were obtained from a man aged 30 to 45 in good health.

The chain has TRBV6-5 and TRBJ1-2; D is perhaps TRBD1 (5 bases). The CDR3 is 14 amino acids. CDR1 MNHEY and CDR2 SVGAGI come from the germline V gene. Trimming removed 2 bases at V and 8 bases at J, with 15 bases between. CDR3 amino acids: CASSYGGSSQGYTF. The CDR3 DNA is TGTGCCAGCAGTTACGGGGGGAGCTCCCAGGGCTACACCTTC.

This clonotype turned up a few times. CDR3 amino acids: CASSLGSRTDQETQYF. The DNA for the CDR3 is TGCGCCAGCAGCTTGGGCTCCCGGACAGACCAAGAGACCCAGTACTTC. This sequence joins TRBV5-1 and TRBJ2-5, with D maybe TRBD1 (6 bases). Germline CDR1 is SGHRS and CDR2 is YFSETQ. V was trimmed by 0 bases and J by 0 bases, leaving 12 bases between them. This CDR3 is 16 amino acids long.

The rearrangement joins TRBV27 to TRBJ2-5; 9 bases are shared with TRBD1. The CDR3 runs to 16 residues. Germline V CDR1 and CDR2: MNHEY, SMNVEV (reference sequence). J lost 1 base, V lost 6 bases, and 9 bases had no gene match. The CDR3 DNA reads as TGTGCCAGCAGCTTTTTACAGGGGGCTAGCCAAGAGACCCAGTACTTC. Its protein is CASSFLQGASQETQYF.

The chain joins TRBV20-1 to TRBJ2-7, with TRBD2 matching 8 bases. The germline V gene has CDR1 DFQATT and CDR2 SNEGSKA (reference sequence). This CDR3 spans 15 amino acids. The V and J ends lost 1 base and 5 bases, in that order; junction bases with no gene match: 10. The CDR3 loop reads CSARGTAGVTHEQYF. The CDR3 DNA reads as TGCAGTGCTAGAGGGACAGCGGGAGTTACCCACGAGCAGTACTTC.

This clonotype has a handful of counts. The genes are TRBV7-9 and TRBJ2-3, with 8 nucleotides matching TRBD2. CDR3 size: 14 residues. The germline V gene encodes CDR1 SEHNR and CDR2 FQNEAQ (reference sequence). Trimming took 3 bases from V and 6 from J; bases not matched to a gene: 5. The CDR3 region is CASSFGGAVDTQYF. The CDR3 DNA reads TGTGCCAGCAGCTTCGGGGGGGCTGTGGATACGCAGTATTTT.

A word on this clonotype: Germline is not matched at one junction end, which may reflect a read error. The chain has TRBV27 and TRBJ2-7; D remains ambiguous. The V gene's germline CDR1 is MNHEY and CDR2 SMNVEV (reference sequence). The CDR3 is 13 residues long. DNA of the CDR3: TGTGCCAGCATTTTAGACCCAGCCTACGAGCAGTACTTC. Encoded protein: CASILDPAYEQYF.

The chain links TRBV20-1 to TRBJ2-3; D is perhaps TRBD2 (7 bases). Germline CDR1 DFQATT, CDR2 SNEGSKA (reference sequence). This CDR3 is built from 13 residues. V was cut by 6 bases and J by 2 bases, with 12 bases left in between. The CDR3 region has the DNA TGCAGTGCGTGGGGGGGGGCCACAGATACGCAGTATTTT. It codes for CSAWGGATDTQYF.

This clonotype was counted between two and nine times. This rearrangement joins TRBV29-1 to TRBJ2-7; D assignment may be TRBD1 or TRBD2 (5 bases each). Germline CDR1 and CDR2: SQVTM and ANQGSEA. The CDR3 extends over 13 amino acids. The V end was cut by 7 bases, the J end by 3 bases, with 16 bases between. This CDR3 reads CSANTGTRYEQYF. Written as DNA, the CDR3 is TGCAGCGCCAATACCGGGACCCGCTACGAGCAGTACTTC.

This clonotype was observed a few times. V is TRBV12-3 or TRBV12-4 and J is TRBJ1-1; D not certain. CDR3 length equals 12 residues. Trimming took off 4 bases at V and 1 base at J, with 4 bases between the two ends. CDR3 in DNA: TGTGCCAGCAGTTCCACGAACACTGAAGCTTTCTTT. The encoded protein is CASSSTNTEAFF.

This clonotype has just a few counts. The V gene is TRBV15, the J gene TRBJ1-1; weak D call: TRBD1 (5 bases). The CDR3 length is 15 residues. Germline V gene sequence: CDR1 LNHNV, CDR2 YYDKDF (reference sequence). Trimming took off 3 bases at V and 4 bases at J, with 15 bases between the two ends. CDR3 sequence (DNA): TGTGCCACCAGCAGGGAAGAGGGACTTAGCACTGAAGCTTTCTTT. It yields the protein CATSREEGLSTEAFF.

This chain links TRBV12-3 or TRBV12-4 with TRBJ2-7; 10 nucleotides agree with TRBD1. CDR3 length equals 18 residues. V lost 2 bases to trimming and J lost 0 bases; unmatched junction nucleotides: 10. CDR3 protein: CASSLRDRGEVSSYEQYF. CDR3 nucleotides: TGTGCCAGCAGTTTACGGGACAGGGGTGAAGTAAGCTCCTACGAGCAGTACTTC.

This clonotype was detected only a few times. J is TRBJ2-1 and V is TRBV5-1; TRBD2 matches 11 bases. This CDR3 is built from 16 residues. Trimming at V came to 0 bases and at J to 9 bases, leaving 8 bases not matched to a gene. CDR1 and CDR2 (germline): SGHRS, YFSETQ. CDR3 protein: CASSLETSGVSSEQFF. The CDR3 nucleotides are TGCGCCAGCAGCTTGGAGACTAGCGGGGTATCTAGTGAGCAGTTCTTC.

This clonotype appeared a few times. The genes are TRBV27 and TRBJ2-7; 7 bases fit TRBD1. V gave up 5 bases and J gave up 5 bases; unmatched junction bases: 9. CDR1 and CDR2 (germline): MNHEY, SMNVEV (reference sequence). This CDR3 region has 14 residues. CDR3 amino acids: CASSPRQGLDEQYF. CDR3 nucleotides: TGTGCCAGCAGTCCACGACAGGGTCTCGACGAGCAGTACTTC.

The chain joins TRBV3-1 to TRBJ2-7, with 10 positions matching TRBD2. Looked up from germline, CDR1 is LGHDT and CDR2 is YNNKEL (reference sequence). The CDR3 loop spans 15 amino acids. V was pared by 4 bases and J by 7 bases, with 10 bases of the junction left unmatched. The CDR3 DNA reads TGTGCCAGCAGCCCCGACGTAGCGGGGGGCAATGAGCAGTACTTC. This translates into CASSPDVAGGNEQYF.

The CDR3 DNA is TGTGCCAGCAGCTTTGAGGCGGGGCCCTACGAGCAGTACTTC. This translates into CASSFEAGPYEQYF. The rearrangement uses TRBV5-6 and TRBJ2-4; tentative D call: TRBD2 (6 bases). Judging by the DNA end, TRBJ2-7 fits better; the J call may be wrong. The CDR3 loop spans 14 amino acids. Germline CDR1 reads SGHDT; CDR2 reads YYEEEE.

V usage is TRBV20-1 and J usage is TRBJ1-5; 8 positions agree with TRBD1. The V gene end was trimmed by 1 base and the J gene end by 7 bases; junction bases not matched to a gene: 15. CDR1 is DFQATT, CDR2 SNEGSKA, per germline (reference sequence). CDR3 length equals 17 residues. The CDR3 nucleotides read TGCAGTGCTAGAGTTGTCGGACAGGGAGGGATTGAACAGCCCCAGCATTTT. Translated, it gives CSARVVGQGGIEQPQHF.

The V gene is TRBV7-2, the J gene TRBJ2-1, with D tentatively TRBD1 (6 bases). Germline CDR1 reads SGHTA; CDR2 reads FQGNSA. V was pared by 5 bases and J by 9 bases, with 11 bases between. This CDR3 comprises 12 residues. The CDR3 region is CASSVQGSEQFF. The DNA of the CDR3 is TGTGCCAGCAGCGTACAGGGAAGTGAGCAGTTCTTC.

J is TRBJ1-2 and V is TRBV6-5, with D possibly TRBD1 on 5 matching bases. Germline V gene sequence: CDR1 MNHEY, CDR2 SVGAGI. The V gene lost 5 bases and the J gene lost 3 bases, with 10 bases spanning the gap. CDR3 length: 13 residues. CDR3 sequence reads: CASSGAGDYGYTF. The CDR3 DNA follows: TGTGCCAGCAGTGGGGCTGGAGACTATGGCTACACCTTC.

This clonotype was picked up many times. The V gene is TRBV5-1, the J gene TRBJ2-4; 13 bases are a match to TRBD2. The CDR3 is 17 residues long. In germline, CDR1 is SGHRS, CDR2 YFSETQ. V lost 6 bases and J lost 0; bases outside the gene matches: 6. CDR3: CASKPGLAGVAKNIQYF. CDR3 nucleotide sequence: TGCGCCAGCAAACCCGGACTAGCGGGGGTAGCCAAAAACATTCAGTACTTC. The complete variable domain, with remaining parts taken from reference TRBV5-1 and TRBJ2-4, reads KAGVTQTPRYLIKTRGQQVTLSCSPISGHRSVSWYQQTPGQGLQFLFEYFSETQRNKGNFPGRFSGRQFSNSRSEMNVSTLELGDSALYLCASKPGLAGVAKNIQYFGAGTRLSVL.

CDR3 coding DNA: TGTGCCAGCAGCCGTAAAGACTCAGACAGGGCCATGTACTTC. Its protein product is CASSRKDSDRAMYF. This chain connects TRBV12-3 or TRBV12-4 to TRBJ2-7, with 7 bases matching TRBD1. The V segment lost 6 bases and the J segment 12 bases; nucleotides outside the gene matches: 17. The CDR3 length is 14 residues.

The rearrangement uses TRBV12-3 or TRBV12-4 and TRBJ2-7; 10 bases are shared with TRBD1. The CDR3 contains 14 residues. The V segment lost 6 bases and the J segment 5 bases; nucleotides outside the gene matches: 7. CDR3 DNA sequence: TGTGCCAGCAGGACAGGGGGCTGGGGTCACGAGCAGTACTTC. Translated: CASRTGGWGHEQYF.

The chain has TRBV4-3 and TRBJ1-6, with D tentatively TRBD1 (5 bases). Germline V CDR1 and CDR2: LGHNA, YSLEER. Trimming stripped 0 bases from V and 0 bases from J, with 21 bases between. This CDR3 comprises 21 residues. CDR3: CASSQDAPGQGTSSYNSPLHF. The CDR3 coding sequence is TGCGCCAGCAGCCAAGATGCCCCCGGCCAGGGCACTAGCTCCTATAATTCACCCCTCCACTTT.

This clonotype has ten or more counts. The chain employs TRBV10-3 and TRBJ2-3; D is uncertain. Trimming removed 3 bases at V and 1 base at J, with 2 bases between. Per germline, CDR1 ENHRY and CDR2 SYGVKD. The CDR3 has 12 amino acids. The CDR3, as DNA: TGTGCCATCAGTGACCGCACAGATACGCAGTATTTT. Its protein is CAISDRTDTQYF.

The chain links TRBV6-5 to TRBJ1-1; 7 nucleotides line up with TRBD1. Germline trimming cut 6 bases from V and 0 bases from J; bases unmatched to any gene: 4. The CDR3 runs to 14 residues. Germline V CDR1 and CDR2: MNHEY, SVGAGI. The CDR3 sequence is CASRRGTVNTEAFF. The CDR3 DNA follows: TGTGCCAGCAGACGCGGGACAGTGAACACTGAAGCTTTCTTT.